The 2 T cell receptor beta chains in this list originate from one sample, sequenced in a study of cytomegalovirus exposure and HLA in healthy donors. Vbeta (60) and Jbeta (13) primers were used in the PCR. Assay used: immunoSEQ multiplex PCR; TCRdb lists only in-frame clones, some missing. The profile shows roughly 170,000 clones, around four fifths of them singletons. The sequenced material came from PBMCs. The receptors stem from a man between 50 and 59 years old in good health and CMV-seronegative.

The rearrangement joins TRBV6-1 to TRBJ2-5; 9 bases agree with TRBD1. Germline CDR1 MNHNS, CDR2 SASEGT. The CDR3 extends over 14 amino acids. J lost 9 bases, V lost 3 bases, and 8 bases had no gene match. DNA for the CDR3: TGTGCCAGCAGTGACGGGACAGGGCGAGGAGCCCAGTACTTC. It codes for CASSDGTGRGAQYF.

The chain employs TRBV15 and TRBJ1-1, with D possibly being TRBD1 (6 bases). This CDR3 contains 13 residues. Germline V gives CDR1 LNHNV, CDR2 YYDKDF (reference sequence). The ends were cut back, 1 base at V and 7 bases at J, with 10 bases in the middle. In nucleotides, the CDR3 is TGTGCCACCAGCAGAGCGGTACAGGGTGAAGCTTTCTTT. Its translation is CATSRAVQGEAFF.